The 10 T cell receptor beta chains given below trace back to one sample, sequenced in a study of shared T cell receptors in the human thymus. Repertoires were generated with immunoSEQ multiplex PCR, while TCRdb's copy carries only in-frame clones and drops some. The sample has 630,000 or so clones, approximately 87% seen once. The same sample was also studied in work on human thymus T cells.

The specimen was thymocytes. The receptors were sampled from a boy younger than two with a congenital heart defect.

This rearrangement joins TRBV6-6 to TRBJ2-3, with 12 positions matching TRBD2. The V gene's germline CDR1 is MNHNY and CDR2 SVGAGI (reference sequence). The CDR3 loop spans 15 amino acids. V was pared by 5 bases and J by 4 bases, with 4 bases of the junction left unmatched. The CDR3 nucleotides read TGTGCCAGCAGTCCTAGCGGGGGGGCTGCAGATACGCAGTATTTT. Translation: CASSPSGGAADTQYF.

The chain joins TRBV25-1 to TRBJ2-3, with 9 bases that match TRBD2. Trimming at V came to 6 bases and at J to 4 bases, leaving 11 bases not matched to a gene. The CDR3 is 16 amino acids. The germline V gene encodes CDR1 MGHDK and CDR2 SYGVNS. CDR3 DNA sequence: TGTGCCAGCAGCGCCGAAGGGCGGGGGGGCCCAGATACGCAGTATTTT. This translates into CASSAEGRGGPDTQYF.

This sequence joins TRBV4-3 and TRBJ2-1, with D perhaps matching TRBD2 (5 bases). In germline, CDR1 is LGHNA, CDR2 YSLEER. The CDR3 loop spans 15 amino acids. V was trimmed by 1 base and J by 9 bases, leaving 16 bases between them. CDR3 amino acids: CASSQAMGFEGEQFF. The CDR3 DNA follows: TGCGCCAGCAGCCAAGCCATGGGGTTCGAGGGTGAGCAGTTCTTC.

The chain couples TRBV6-6 to TRBJ2-5; the D gene is possibly TRBD1 (6 bases). Trimming took 6 bases from V and 4 from J, leaving 18 bases between them. Germline-derived CDR1 and CDR2 are MNHNY and SVGAGI (reference sequence). The CDR3 runs to 15 residues. The DNA of the CDR3 is TGTGCCAGCAGCCAGGGGACAAGGGGAGTAGAGACCCAGTACTTC. It translates to CASSQGTRGVETQYF.

V is TRBV14 and J is TRBJ1-1; D gene uncertain. Trimming removed 0 bases at V and 5 bases at J, with 7 bases between. The CDR3 loop spans 13 amino acids. Germline CDR1 is SGHDN and CDR2 is FVKESK. CDR3 residues: CASSQDAVTEAFF. As DNA, the CDR3 is TGTGCCAGCAGCCAAGATGCGGTGACTGAAGCTTTCTTT.

This chain connects TRBV28 to TRBJ1-1, with D possibly being TRBD1 (5 bases). The length of the CDR3 is 16 residues. Germline CDR1 is MDHEN and CDR2 is SYDVKM. V shed 5 bases and J shed 0 bases, with 16 bases lying between them. The CDR3 bases are TGTGCCAGCAGTCCCCTCGGGGAGGGGCTGAACACTGAAGCTTTCTTT. Encoded protein: CASSPLGEGLNTEAFF.

There are a few counts of this clone. The rearrangement joins TRBV7-6 to TRBJ1-4; possibly TRBD1 for D (5 bases). The CDR3 is 16 amino acids. CDR1 and CDR2 from the germline V gene are SGHVS and FNYEAQ. V lost 1 base and J lost 4, with 13 bases in between. The CDR3 region is CASSLGRGGVNEKLFF. CDR3 in DNA: TGTGCCAGCAGCTTAGGACGGGGGGGGGTTAATGAAAAACTGTTTTTT.

The V call is TRBV7-9, the J call TRBJ2-1; 11 nucleotides line up with TRBD2. There are 15 residues in the CDR3. The germline V gene has CDR1 SEHNR and CDR2 FQNEAQ (reference sequence). Trimming cost V 5 bases and J 3 bases; bases outside gene matches: 3. CDR3 in amino acids: CASSVTSGSYNEQFF. The CDR3 DNA is TGTGCCAGCAGCGTAACTAGCGGGAGCTACAATGAGCAGTTCTTC.

This clone was observed a handful of times. The rearrangement links TRBV4-3 to TRBJ1-4; 7 bases map to TRBD1. The CDR3 is made up of 18 amino acids. J gave up 4 bases and V 0 bases, and 11 bases lay outside the gene matches. Germline V gives CDR1 LGHNA, CDR2 YSLEER. The CDR3 loop is CASSQEAFPDRDNEKLFF. The CDR3, as DNA: TGCGCCAGCAGCCAAGAAGCATTCCCCGACAGGGATAATGAAAAACTGTTTTTT.

This clone has only a few counts. V and J are TRBV10-3 and TRBJ2-7; unclear D gene. The CDR3 contains 12 residues. V dropped 1 base and J dropped 4 bases, with 5 bases sitting between them. CDR1 is ENHRY and CDR2 is SYGVKD in the germline V gene. Here the CDR3 reads CAISELQYEQYF. CDR3 coding DNA: TGTGCCATCAGTGAGTTACAATACGAGCAGTACTTC.